This TCR beta chain was documented in a study of response to subunit inactivated influenza vaccine (dated by TCRdb to between 2018 and 2020). Context from the whole study: Deep quantitative T cell receptor repertoire profiling was used in the study to track responses to a trivalent subunit inactivated influenza vaccine. Here is what the overall study found, with its caveats: It was suggested by the authors that each seasonal influenza vaccination may recruit only a limited number of new T cells.

About this clonotype: It lacks a known antigen. The record has no base qualities; no much larger clone is one base away.

Preparation of the library involved RT-PCR. The sequencer was an Illumina HiSeq 2500. The public reads were reanalyzed by TCRdb: fastp trimming at Q25, MiXCR alignment, in-frame beta chains only. For every CDR3 protein sequence, its rows merge into one entry that carries the most common genes and DNA. The sample includes some 550,000 distinct CDR3 sequences, with around 25% observed a single time. The top ten clones comprise approximately 2.9% of the sample. This sample was also put to use in a study of T cells expressing NK-cell markers. That second publication adds: TCR beta cDNA libraries were prepared using 5'RACE template switching, which introduced a universal primer site and unique molecular identifiers. TCR beta-chain repertoires were profiled in sorted CD3+CD56+NKG2C+, CD3+CD56+NKG2C- and CD3+CD56-NKG2C+ T-cell subsets from about 8 donors. Of the eight sequenced donors, seven were found to be HCMV-seropositive and one was found to be HCMV-seronegative. To restrict sorting to alphabetaTCR-expressing T cells, an anti-gammadeltaTCR antibody was added in several experiments. In five to seven donors, the dominant CD3+CD56+NKG2C+ clonotypes were among the top 10 CD8+ clonotypes and accounted for about 1.0-7.5% of CD8+ T cells. Those dominant clonotypes were again the most abundant among CD3+CD56-NKG2C+ cells in four donors, at about 28.3-65%. Whether the expanded NKG2C-expressing T cell clones were specific for HCMV antigens remained unclear. Randomly selected healthy volunteers, three men and five women, were used as the eight sequenced donors. HCMV serostatus was determined by detecting HCMV-specific IgG in serum with a commercial ELISA kit. Ficoll density gradient centrifugation was used to isolate peripheral blood mononuclear cells from blood. Magnetic immunoseparation with Miltenyi isolation kits was used to isolate CD4+ and CD8+ T cells from PBMC. cDNA synthesis was primed from the TCR beta constant segment and was followed by two successive PCR amplification steps. Sequencing of the libraries produced 2 x 150 bp reads on Illumina HiSeq 2000/2500, MiSeq or NextSeq. MIGEC was used to demultiplex reads and group reads by UMI, and MiTCR was used to assemble and quantify clonotypes. To exclude erroneous sequences, only TCR cDNA sequences supported by at least two reads were retained. The tcR package was used for downstream repertoire analysis, and clonotypes were matched between fractions using CDR3 nucleotide sequence together with V segment. Antigen specificity was annotated against VDJdb with VDJmatch, allowing one amino acid substitution in CDR3.

The starting material was CD4+ T cells sorted from PBMCs, obtained about 12 days after vaccination. The receptor was derived from a man aged 45-65 years who received an inactivated influenza vaccine. Donor details come from another sample of the same person, matched by shared clones.

The CDR3 region reads CSGISYNEQFF. The DNA reads TGCAGTGGGATCTCCTACAATGAGCAGTTCTTC. This chain is built from TRBV20-1 and TRBJ2-1, with no reliable assignment of the D segment. CDR1 and CDR2 are read off the germline V gene (reference sequence) as DFQATT and SNEGSKA. From cysteine to phenylalanine, the CDR3 is 11 amino acids long. The sequence is cut down to CDR3 DNA, 33 bases in frame from base 1. A distance of 4 bases separates the germline ends of V and J, which lose 7 bases and 0 bases respectively.